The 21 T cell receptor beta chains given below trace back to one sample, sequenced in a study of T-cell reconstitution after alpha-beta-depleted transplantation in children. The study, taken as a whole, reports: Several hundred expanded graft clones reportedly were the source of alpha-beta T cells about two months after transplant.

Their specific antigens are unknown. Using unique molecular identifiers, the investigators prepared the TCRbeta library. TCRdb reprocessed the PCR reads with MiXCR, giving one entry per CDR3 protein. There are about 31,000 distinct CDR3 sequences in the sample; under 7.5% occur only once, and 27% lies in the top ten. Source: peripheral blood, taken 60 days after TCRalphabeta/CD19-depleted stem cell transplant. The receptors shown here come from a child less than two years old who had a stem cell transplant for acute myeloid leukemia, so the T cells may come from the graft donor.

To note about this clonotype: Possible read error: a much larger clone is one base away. The CDR3 loop is CASSLGRGTYEHYF. In nucleotides, the CDR3 is TGCGCCAGCAGCCTAGGTAGAGGCACCTACGAGCATTACTTC. The rearrangement links TRBV5-1 to TRBJ2-7; D unresolved. The germline V gene has CDR1 SGHRS and CDR2 YFSETQ. This CDR3 contains 14 residues.

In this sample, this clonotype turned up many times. For the CDR3, the DNA is TGTGCCAGCAGCTTGACCGCGCAGGGGATGCGCAATGAGCAGTTCTTC. Amino acids: CASSLTAQGMRNEQFF. This chain connects TRBV7-6 to TRBJ2-1, with D possibly being TRBD1 (6 bases). CDR3 length: 16 amino acids. V was trimmed by 3 bases and J by 6 bases, leaving 18 bases between them. Germline-derived CDR1 and CDR2 are SGHVS and FNYEAQ.

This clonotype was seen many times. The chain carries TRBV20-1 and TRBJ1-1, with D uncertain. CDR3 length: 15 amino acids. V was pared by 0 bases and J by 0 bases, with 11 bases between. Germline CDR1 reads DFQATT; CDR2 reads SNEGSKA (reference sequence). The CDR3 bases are TGCAGTGCTAGAGACCTCGGGCGGTTGAACACTGAAGCTTTCTTT. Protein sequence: CSARDLGRLNTEAFF.

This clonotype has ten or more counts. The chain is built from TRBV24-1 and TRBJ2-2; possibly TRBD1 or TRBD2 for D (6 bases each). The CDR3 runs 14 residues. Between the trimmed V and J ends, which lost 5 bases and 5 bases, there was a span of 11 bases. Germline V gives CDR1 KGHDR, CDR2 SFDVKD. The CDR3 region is CATSGIGGTGELFF. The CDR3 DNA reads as TGTGCCACCAGTGGAATAGGGGGGACCGGGGAGCTGTTTTTT.

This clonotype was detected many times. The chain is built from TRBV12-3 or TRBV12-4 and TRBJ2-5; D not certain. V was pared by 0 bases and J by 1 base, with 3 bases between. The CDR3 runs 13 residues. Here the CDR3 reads CASSLALQETQYF. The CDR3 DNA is TGTGCCAGCAGTTTAGCCCTCCAAGAGACCCAGTACTTC.

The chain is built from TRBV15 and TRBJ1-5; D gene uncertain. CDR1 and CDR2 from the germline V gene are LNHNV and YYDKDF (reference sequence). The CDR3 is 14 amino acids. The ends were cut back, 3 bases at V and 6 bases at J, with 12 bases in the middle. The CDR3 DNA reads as TGTGCCACCAGCAGGCCCCCCCCCTTTCAGCCCCAGCATTTT. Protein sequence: CATSRPPPFQPQHF. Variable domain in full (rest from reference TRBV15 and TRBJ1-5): DAMVIQNPRYQVTQFGKPVTLSCSQTLNHNVMYWYQQKSSQAPKLLFHYYDKDFNNEADTPDNFQSRRPNTSFCFLDIRSPGLGDTAMYLCATSRPPPFQPQHFGDGTRLSIL.

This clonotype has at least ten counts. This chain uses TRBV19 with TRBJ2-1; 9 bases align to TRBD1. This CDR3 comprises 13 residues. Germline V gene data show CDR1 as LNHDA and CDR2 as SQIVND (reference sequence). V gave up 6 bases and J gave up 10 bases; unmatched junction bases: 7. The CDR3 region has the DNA TGTGCCAGTAGCATCGGGACAGGGCGGGAGCAGTTCTTC. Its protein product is CASSIGTGREQFF.

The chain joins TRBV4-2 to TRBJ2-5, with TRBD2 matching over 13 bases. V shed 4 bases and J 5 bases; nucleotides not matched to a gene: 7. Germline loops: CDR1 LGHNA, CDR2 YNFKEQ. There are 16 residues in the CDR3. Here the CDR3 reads CASSPTSGRAGETQYF. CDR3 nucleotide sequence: TGTGCCAGCAGCCCTACTAGCGGGAGGGCCGGGGAGACCCAGTACTTC.

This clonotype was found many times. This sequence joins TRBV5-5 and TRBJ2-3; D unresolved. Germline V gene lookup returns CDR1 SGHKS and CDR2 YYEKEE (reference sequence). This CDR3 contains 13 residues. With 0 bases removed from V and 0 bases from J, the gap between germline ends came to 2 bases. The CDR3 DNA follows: TGTGCCAGCAGCTTGGGGAGCACAGATACGCAGTATTTT. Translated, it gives CASSLGSTDTQYF.

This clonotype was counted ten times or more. Here the CDR3 reads CASSLGGTGSYEQYF. CDR3 bases: TGTGCCAGCAGCTTAGGCGGGACAGGAAGCTACGAGCAGTACTTC. The V gene is TRBV13, the J gene TRBJ2-7, with TRBD1 matching over 8 bases. This CDR3 is built from 15 residues. Trimming removed 0 bases from V and 3 bases from J; junction bases left unmatched: 4. Germline CDR1 PRHDT, CDR2 FYEKMQ (reference sequence). The full variable domain, completed using reference TRBV13 and TRBJ2-7, is AAGVIQSPRHLIKEKRETATLKCYPIPRHDTVYWYQQGPGQDPQFLISFYEKMQSDKGSIPDRFSAQQFSDYHSELNMSSLELGDSALYFCASSLGGTGSYEQYFGPGTRLTVT.

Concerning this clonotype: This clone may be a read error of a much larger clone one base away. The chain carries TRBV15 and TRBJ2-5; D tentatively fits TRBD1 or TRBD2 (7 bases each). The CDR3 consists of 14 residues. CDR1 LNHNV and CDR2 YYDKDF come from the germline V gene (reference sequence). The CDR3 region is CSTGPGGGLETQYF. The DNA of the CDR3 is TGTTCCACCGGACCAGGGGGGGGTCTGGAGACCCAGTACTTC.

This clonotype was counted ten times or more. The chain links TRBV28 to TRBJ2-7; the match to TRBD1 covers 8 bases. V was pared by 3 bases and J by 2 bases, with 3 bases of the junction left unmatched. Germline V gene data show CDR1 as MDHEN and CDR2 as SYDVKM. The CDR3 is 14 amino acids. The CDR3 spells CASSLGTGPYEQYF. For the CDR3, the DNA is TGTGCCAGCAGTTTGGGGACAGGCCCCTACGAGCAGTACTTC.

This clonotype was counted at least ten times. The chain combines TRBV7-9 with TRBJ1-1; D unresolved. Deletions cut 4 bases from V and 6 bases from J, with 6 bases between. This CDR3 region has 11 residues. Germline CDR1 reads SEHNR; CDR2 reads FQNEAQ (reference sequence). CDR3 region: CASSSRPEAFF. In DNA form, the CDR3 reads TGTGCCAGCAGCTCCCGACCTGAAGCTTTCTTT. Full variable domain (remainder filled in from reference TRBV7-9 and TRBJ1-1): DTGVSQNPRHKITKRGQNVTFRCDPISEHNRLYWYRQTLGQGPEFLTYFQNEAQLEKSRLLSDRFSAERPKGSFSTLEIQRTEQGDSAMYLCASSSRPEAFFGQGTRLTVV.

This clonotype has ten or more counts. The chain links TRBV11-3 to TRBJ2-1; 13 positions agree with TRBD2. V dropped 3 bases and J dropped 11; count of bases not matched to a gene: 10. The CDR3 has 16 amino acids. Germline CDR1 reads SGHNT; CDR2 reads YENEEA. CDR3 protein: CASSFRRLAGGEKQFF. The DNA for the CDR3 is TGTGCCAGCAGCTTCCGTCGACTAGCGGGAGGCGAGAAGCAGTTCTTC.

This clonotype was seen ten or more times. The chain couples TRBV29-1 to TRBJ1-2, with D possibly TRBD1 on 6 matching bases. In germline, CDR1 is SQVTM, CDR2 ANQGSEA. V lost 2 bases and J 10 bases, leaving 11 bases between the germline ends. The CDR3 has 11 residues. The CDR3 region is CSVEQGSAYTF. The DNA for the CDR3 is TGCAGCGTTGAACAGGGGTCTGCCTACACCTTC.

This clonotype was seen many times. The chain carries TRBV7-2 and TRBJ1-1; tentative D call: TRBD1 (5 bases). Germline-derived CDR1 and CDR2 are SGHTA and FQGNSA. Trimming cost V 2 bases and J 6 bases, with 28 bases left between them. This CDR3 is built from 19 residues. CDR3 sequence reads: CASSLQDGWTRKTGPEAFF. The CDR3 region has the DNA TGTGCCAGCAGCTTACAAGACGGATGGACACGCAAGACGGGGCCTGAAGCTTTCTTT.

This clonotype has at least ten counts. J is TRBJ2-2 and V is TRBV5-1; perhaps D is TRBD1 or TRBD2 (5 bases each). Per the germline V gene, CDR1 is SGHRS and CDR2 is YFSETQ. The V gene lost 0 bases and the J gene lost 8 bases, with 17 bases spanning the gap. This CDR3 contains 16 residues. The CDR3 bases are TGCGCCAGCAGCTTGGAAGGGGACCCCGGGGCAGGGGAGCTGTTTTTT. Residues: CASSLEGDPGAGELFF.

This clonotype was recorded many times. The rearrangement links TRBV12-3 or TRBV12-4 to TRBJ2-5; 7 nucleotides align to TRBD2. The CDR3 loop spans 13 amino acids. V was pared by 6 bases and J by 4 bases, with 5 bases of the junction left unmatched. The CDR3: CASRPRGRETQYF. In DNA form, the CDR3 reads TGTGCCAGCAGACCTCGCGGGAGAGAGACCCAGTACTTC.

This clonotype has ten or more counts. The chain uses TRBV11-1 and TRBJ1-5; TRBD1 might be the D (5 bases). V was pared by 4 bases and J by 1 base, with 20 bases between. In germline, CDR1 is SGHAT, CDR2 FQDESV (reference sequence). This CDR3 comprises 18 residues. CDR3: CASSSLDIWNDSNQPQHF. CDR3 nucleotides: TGTGCCAGCAGCTCCTTGGACATTTGGAATGACAGCAATCAGCCCCAGCATTTT.

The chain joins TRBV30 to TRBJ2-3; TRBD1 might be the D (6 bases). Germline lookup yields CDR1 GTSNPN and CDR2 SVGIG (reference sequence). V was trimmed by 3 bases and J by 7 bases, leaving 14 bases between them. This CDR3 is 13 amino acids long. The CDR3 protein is CAWRGDNSNTQYF. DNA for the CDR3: TGTGCCTGGAGGGGGGACAACAGTAATACGCAGTATTTT.

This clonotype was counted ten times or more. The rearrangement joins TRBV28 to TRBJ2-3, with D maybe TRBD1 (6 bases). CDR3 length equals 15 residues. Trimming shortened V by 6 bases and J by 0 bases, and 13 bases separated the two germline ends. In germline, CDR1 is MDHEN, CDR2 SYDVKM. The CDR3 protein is CASRLGQLSTDTQYF. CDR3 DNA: TGTGCCAGCAGACTTGGACAGCTGAGCACAGATACGCAGTATTTT. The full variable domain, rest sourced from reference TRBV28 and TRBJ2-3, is DVKVTQSSRYLVKRTGEKVFLECVQDMDHENMFWYRQDPGLGLRLIYFSYDVKMKEKGDIPEGYSVSREKKERFSLILESASTNQTSMYLCASRLGQLSTDTQYFGPGTRLTVL.